This T cell receptor beta chain was captured in a study of T cell responses to AZD1222 COVID-19 vaccine. Here immunoSEQ multiplex PCR was the method, and the copy in TCRdb shows in-frame clones only, minus some. The sample includes around 110,000 clones, about 90% seen only once; the top ten take 1.6%. The V end lost 3 bases, the J end lost 6 bases, and 10 bases lay between the germline ends. This CDR3 spans 13 amino acids. Germline V gene sequence: CDR1 MRHNA, CDR2 SNTAGT. The table lists this clone with a count of one. This chain connects TRBV6-4 to TRBJ2-3; possible D gene TRBD1, 5 bases. The TCR sequence derives from an adult who received the AZD1222 COVID-19 vaccine. Sequenced here: peripheral blood, sampled 28 days after the second AZD1222 dose. The CDR3 reads CASSDRGGDTQYF. The DNA of the CDR3 is TGTGCCAGCAGTGATAGGGGTGGGGATACGCAGTATTTT.